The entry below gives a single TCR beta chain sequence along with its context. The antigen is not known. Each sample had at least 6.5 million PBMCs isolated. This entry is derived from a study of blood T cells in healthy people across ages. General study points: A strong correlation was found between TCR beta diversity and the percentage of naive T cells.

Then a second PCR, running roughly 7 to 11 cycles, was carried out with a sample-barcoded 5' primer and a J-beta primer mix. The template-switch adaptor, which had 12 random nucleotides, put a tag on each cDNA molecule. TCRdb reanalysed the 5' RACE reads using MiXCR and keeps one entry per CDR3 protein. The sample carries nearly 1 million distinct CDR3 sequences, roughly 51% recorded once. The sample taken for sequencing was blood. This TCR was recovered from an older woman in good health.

The CDR3 region has the DNA TGTGCCAGCAGCCTAGAAGGGCAGCAGAATGAAAAACTGTTTTTT. It yields the protein CASSLEGQQNEKLFF. J is TRBJ1-4 and V is TRBV7-9; D unclear. V gave up 5 bases and J gave up 5 bases, with 15 bases separating them. The CDR3 length is 15 residues. Germline V gene data show CDR1 as SEHNR and CDR2 as FQNEAQ (reference sequence).